Here is one TCR beta chain with its context. Its antigen is as yet unknown. Measured with immunoSEQ multiplex PCR; TCRdb has only the in-frame clones, and not every one. This table has roughly 36,000 clones, around nine tenths appearing once. The time point: week 23, last vaccination. What each vaccine dose contained was 300 ug of mutant IDH1 20-mer peptide, accompanied by topical imiquimod. In every donor, the tumor was a new WHO grade 3 or 4 IDH1-mutant, ATRX-lost astrocytoma. This sample stems from a study of a mutant IDH1 vaccine in newly diagnosed glioma. Study-wide background: Patients, over weeks 1, 3, 5, 7, 11, 15, 19 and 23, received a total of eight vaccinations. There were roughly 60% males and around 38% females among treated patients, whose mean age was about 38 years. Study-level results: Among all patients, vaccine-induced immune responses occurred in roughly 93%.

The CDR3 contains 13 residues. V shed 1 base and J shed 4 bases, with 8 bases lying between them. CDR1 is SGDLS, CDR2 YYNGEE, per germline. The material was PBMCs, obtained from a glioma patient whose treatment included an IDH1 peptide vaccine. The V gene is TRBV9, the J gene TRBJ1-2; D call uncertain. The receptor comes from a man in his forties with glioma. The CDR3 DNA sequence: TGTGCCAGCAGCGTAAACGGACTCTATGGCTACACCTTC. Translation gives CASSVNGLYGYTF.